This passage covers 27 T cell receptor beta chains from one sample sequenced in a study of shared clonotypes between healthy human individuals (dated by TCRdb to about 2020). The library was obtained by the immunoSEQ multiplex PCR assay. As stored in TCRdb, this immuneACCESS dataset retains in-frame rearrangements with V and J assigned. A fraction of the clones does not appear; measured against another copy, unresolved V genes explain less than half of the discrepancy, and the remainder lacks a known reason. Present in this sample are more than 2 million clones, 90% to 95% of which were seen just once. Of the sample, 0.1% to 0.15% is held by the ten largest clones. The sample consisted of naive CD4+ T cells sorted from blood. The intended sense of this specimen's cell subset or site label: CD45RA+ positively selected. The receptor source for this set is a young man in good health.

A single count supports this clone. The chain is built from TRBV7-9 and TRBJ2-1, with D tentatively TRBD2 (7 bases). Germline CDR1 is SEHNR and CDR2 is FQNEAQ (reference sequence). The CDR3 extends over 12 amino acids. The V and J ends lost 5 bases and 8 bases respectively, with 10 bases between them. CDR3: CASSPGGHEQFF. DNA for the CDR3: TGTGCCAGCAGCCCCGGGGGGCATGAGCAGTTCTTC. The full variable domain, completed using reference TRBV7-9 and TRBJ2-1, is DTGVSQNPRHKITKRGQNVTFRCDPISEHNRLYWYRQTLGQGPEFLTYFQNEAQLEKSRLLSDRFSAERPKGSFSTLEIQRTEQGDSAMYLCASSPGGHEQFFGPGTRLTVL.

CDR3 bases: TGTGCCAGCAGCTTTATGACGGGGGAAATAGATACGCAGTATTTT. It codes for CASSFMTGEIDTQYF. The rearrangement joins TRBV13 to TRBJ2-3; possibly TRBD2 for D (6 bases). The V gene lost 3 bases and the J gene lost 5 bases, with 15 bases spanning the gap. Germline CDR1 and CDR2: PRHDT and FYEKMQ (reference sequence). The CDR3 runs 15 residues.

This sequence joins TRBV5-1 and TRBJ1-1; no firm D call. This CDR3 contains 15 residues. Germline-derived CDR1 and CDR2 are SGHRS and YFSETQ. Trimming stripped 8 bases from V and 1 base from J, with 18 bases between. This CDR3 reads CASRTDPNSNTEAFF. CDR3 DNA sequence: TGCGCCAGTAGGACGGACCCAAACTCGAACACTGAAGCTTTCTTT.

The J gene is TRBJ1-1, the V gene TRBV5-1; the match to TRBD1 covers 9 bases. Trimming at V came to 5 bases and at J to 4 bases, leaving 9 bases not matched to a gene. The CDR3 runs 15 residues. Germline-derived CDR1 and CDR2 are SGHRS and YFSETQ. The CDR3 spells CASSSLTGGGTEAFF. The CDR3 DNA reads as TGCGCCAGCAGTTCATTGACAGGGGGAGGCACTGAAGCTTTCTTT.

The chain has TRBV12-5 and TRBJ2-7; a weak D match, TRBD1 (5 bases). Germline values: CDR1 LGHNT, CDR2 FRNRAP. The CDR3 runs to 14 residues. Trimming pared 6 bases from V and 0 bases from J, leaving 12 bases between. As DNA, the CDR3 is TGTGCTAGTGGCCGGATCAGGGACTCCTACGAGCAGTACTTC. Its protein is CASGRIRDSYEQYF.

The chain employs TRBV27 and TRBJ1-2; TRBD1 agrees at 8 bases. CDR1 is MNHEY, CDR2 SMNVEV, per germline (reference sequence). V shed 4 bases, J shed 7 bases, and the junction held 11 bases outside the gene matches. This CDR3 is built from 15 residues. For the CDR3, the DNA is TGTGCCAGCAGTTCCAGCGACAGGGGATCCCGTGGCTACACCTTC. The encoded protein is CASSSSDRGSRGYTF.

This rearrangement joins TRBV11-2 to TRBJ2-3, with D tentatively TRBD1 (5 bases). Germline CDR1 SGHAT, CDR2 FQNNGV. V was trimmed by 6 bases and J by 0 bases, leaving 10 bases between them. The CDR3 consists of 14 residues. CDR3 bases: TGTGCCAGCAGGGGGCGCGCTAGCACAGATACGCAGTATTTT. Amino acids: CASRGRASTDTQYF. The full variable domain, rest sourced from reference TRBV11-2 and TRBJ2-3, is EAGVAQSPRYKIIEKRQSVAFWCNPISGHATLYWYQQILGQGPKLLIQFQNNGVVDDSQLPKDRFSAERLKGVDSTLKIQPAKLEDSAVYLCASRGRASTDTQYFGPGTRLTVL.

This chain uses TRBV11-2 with TRBJ2-7, with D possibly matching TRBD1 (6 bases). V dropped 5 bases and J dropped 4 bases, with 21 bases sitting between them. Germline values: CDR1 SGHAT, CDR2 FQNNGV. This CDR3 is 16 amino acids long. The CDR3 reads CASSLGFTGQLYEQYF. The CDR3 DNA is TGTGCCAGCAGCCTAGGGTTTACAGGGCAATTGTACGAGCAGTACTTC.

The CDR3 nucleotides read TGCAGCGTGAGGACAGAGTTTAACTATGGCTACACCTTC. Translation: CSVRTEFNYGYTF. The chain has TRBV29-1 and TRBJ1-2; D is possibly TRBD1 (6 bases). V was clipped by 6 bases and J by 1 base, with 12 bases between them. CDR1 SQVTM and CDR2 ANQGSEA come from the germline V gene. There are 13 residues in the CDR3.

The CDR3 DNA reads TGCGCCAGCAGCGACGAGGCGGGAGGGTCAGAGACCCAGTACTTC. Protein product: CASSDEAGGSETQYF. The V and J genes are TRBV4-1 and TRBJ2-5; TRBD2 matches at 9 bases. The CDR3 length is 15 residues. The V gene end was trimmed by 5 bases and the J gene end by 4 bases; junction bases not matched to a gene: 8. The germline V gene has CDR1 MGHRA and CDR2 YSYEKL.

CDR3 in amino acids: CASSGGQAGYSNQPQHF. The CDR3 DNA sequence: TGTGCCAGCAGTGGAGGACAAGCGGGTTATAGCAATCAGCCCCAGCATTTT. The rearrangement links TRBV28 to TRBJ1-5; a weak D match, TRBD1 (5 bases). Trimming cost V 5 bases and J 0 bases, with 17 bases left between them. CDR1 and CDR2 (germline): MDHEN, SYDVKM. This CDR3 is 17 amino acids long.

The chain uses TRBV27 and TRBJ2-2, with 11 bases that match TRBD1. The CDR3 loop spans 16 amino acids. V was clipped by 6 bases and J by 5 bases; unmatched bases: 8. The germline gives CDR1 MNHEY, CDR2 SMNVEV (reference sequence). The CDR3 sequence is CASSPQGDRGTGELFF. CDR3 coding DNA: TGTGCCAGCAGCCCTCAGGGGGACAGGGGGACCGGGGAGCTGTTTTTT.

The chain uses TRBV6-6 and TRBJ2-7, with a possible D match to TRBD1 (6 bases). In germline, CDR1 is MNHNY, CDR2 SVGAGI (reference sequence). V lost 2 bases, J lost 2 bases, and 13 bases lay in between. This CDR3 has 15 amino acids. The CDR3 sequence is CASSYVGGDTYEQYF. CDR3 in DNA: TGTGCCAGCAGTTACGTGGGTGGGGACACCTACGAGCAGTACTTC.

The chain recombines TRBV5-4 with TRBJ2-5; D is possibly TRBD2 (6 bases). The CDR3 has 15 residues. Between the trimmed V and J ends, which lost 0 bases and 0 bases, there was a span of 9 bases. Per the germline V gene, CDR1 is SGHNT and CDR2 is YYREEE (reference sequence). Here the CDR3 DNA reads TGTGCCAGCAGCTTGGTGGGGGGATACCAAGAGACCCAGTACTTC. This sequence encodes CASSLVGGYQETQYF. Full variable domain (outside the CDR3, taken from reference TRBV5-4 and TRBJ2-5): ETGVTQSPTHLIKTRGQQVTLRCSSQSGHNTVSWYQQALGQGPQFIFQYYREEENGRGNFPPRFSGLQFPNYSSELNVNALELDDSALYLCASSLVGGYQETQYFGPGTRLLVL.

This clone came up once. This chain links TRBV2 with TRBJ2-1, with D perhaps TRBD1 (6 bases). The CDR3 totals 16 residues. CDR1 and CDR2 from the germline V gene are SNHLY and FYNNEI. V lost 7 bases and J lost 5, with 21 bases in between. Here the CDR3 DNA reads TGTGCCAGCACAAAGGACAGAGACCCGGGGAACAATGAGCAGTTCTTC. Its protein product is CASTKDRDPGNNEQFF.

As regards this clone: The same CDR3 arises from other DNA sequences in this sample as well. The rearrangement joins TRBV6-5 to TRBJ1-5; no clear D gene. The germline V gene encodes CDR1 MNHEY and CDR2 SVGAGI. Trimming took off 0 bases at V and 1 base at J, with 4 bases between the two ends. There are 14 residues in the CDR3. The CDR3 bases are TGTGCCAGCAGTTACTCAGGCAGCAATCAGCCCCAGCATTTT. As protein: CASSYSGSNQPQHF.

The V gene is TRBV5-1, the J gene TRBJ1-1, with D uncertain. Trimming left V 0 bases short and J 0 bases short, with 9 bases between. The CDR3 consists of 15 residues. The germline V gene has CDR1 SGHRS and CDR2 YFSETQ. The CDR3 sequence is CASSLGVTMNTEAFF. The CDR3 region has the DNA TGCGCCAGCAGCTTGGGGGTCACGATGAACACTGAAGCTTTCTTT.

The chain uses TRBV9 and TRBJ1-6; D gene ambiguous. V was shortened by 0 bases and J by 10 bases, with 11 bases between the two germline ends. The CDR3 length is 14 residues. Per the germline V gene, CDR1 is SGDLS and CDR2 is YYNGEE. CDR3 loop: CASSVADLLSPLHF. In DNA, the CDR3 is TGTGCCAGCAGCGTAGCGGACTTATTGTCACCCCTCCACTTT.

This chain connects TRBV6-6 to TRBJ2-7; D is undetermined. V was pared by 4 bases and J by 2 bases, with 9 bases between. The CDR3 spans 13 residues. Germline V gene data show CDR1 as MNHNY and CDR2 as SVGAGI (reference sequence). The CDR3 bases are TGTGCCAGCAGTTCCTCGGCGCCCTACGAGCAGTACTTC. Translating it yields CASSSSAPYEQYF.

Here the CDR3 reads CASSESLGRAGTGEAFF. As DNA, the CDR3 is TGCGCCAGCAGTGAGTCTCTAGGCAGGGCTGGAACCGGTGAAGCTTTCTTT. The V call is TRBV10-2, the J call TRBJ1-1, with D possibly matching TRBD1 (5 bases). The germline CDR1 and CDR2 sequences are WSHSY and SAAADI. The V end lost 0 bases, the J end lost 7 bases, and 21 bases lay between the germline ends. The CDR3 runs 17 residues.

The J gene is TRBJ1-4, the V gene TRBV11-2, with TRBD1 matching 7 bases. V gave up 4 bases and J gave up 4 bases; unmatched junction bases: 6. Germline CDR1 and CDR2: SGHAT and FQNNGV. The CDR3 runs 15 residues. DNA of the CDR3: TGTGCCAGCAGCTCGCAACAGGGGAGTAATGAAAAACTGTTTTTT. Protein product: CASSSQQGSNEKLFF. Drawing the rest from reference TRBV11-2 and TRBJ1-4, the complete variable domain is EAGVAQSPRYKIIEKRQSVAFWCNPISGHATLYWYQQILGQGPKLLIQFQNNGVVDDSQLPKDRFSAERLKGVDSTLKIQPAKLEDSAVYLCASSSQQGSNEKLFFGSGTQLSVL.

The chain couples TRBV18 to TRBJ2-2, with a possible D match to TRBD1 (6 bases). Trimming removed 2 bases from V and 4 bases from J, with 11 bases in between. Looked up from germline, CDR1 is KGHSH and CDR2 is LQKENI. The CDR3 spans 15 residues. The CDR3 region has the DNA TGTGCCAGCTCACCAGGGGGCGCCGGCACCGGGGAGCTGTTTTTT. It codes for CASSPGGAGTGELFF.

The rearrangement uses TRBV10-3 and TRBJ1-1; D is uncertain. V was cut by 3 bases and J by 7 bases, with 6 bases left in between. Germline V gene data show CDR1 as ENHRY and CDR2 as SYGVKD. This CDR3 has 11 residues. CDR3 in DNA: TGTGCCATCAGTGAAGGGTTTGAAGCTTTCTTT. It translates to CAISEGFEAFF.

The chain employs TRBV18 and TRBJ2-2; D tentatively fits TRBD1 or TRBD2 (5 bases each). Deletions cut 2 bases from V and 5 bases from J, with 9 bases between. There are 14 residues in the CDR3. The germline CDR1 and CDR2 sequences are KGHSH and LQKENI. CDR3 sequence (DNA): TGTGCCAGCTCACCAAACGAGGGGACCGGGGAGCTGTTTTTT. Protein: CASSPNEGTGELFF.

The chain couples TRBV28 to TRBJ1-3, with a weak D call TRBD1 (5 bases). V lost 4 bases to trimming and J lost 0 bases, with 10 bases between them. This CDR3 is built from 15 residues. Germline CDR1 is MDHEN and CDR2 is SYDVKM. This chain's CDR3 is CASSWDSSSGNTIYF. The CDR3 region has the DNA TGTGCCAGCAGTTGGGACTCGAGCTCTGGAAACACCATATATTTT.

The chain joins TRBV7-2 to TRBJ1-3; D may be TRBD1 (5 bases). V was clipped by 6 bases and J by 0 bases, with 12 bases between them. Germline V CDR1 and CDR2: SGHTA, FQGNSA. This CDR3 spans 15 amino acids. As DNA, the CDR3 is TGTGCCAGCAGTTCCGACAGTCTCTCTGGAAACACCATATATTTT. Its translation is CASSSDSLSGNTIYF.

Worth noting for this clone: This may come from a read error, since a much larger clone is one base off. In the same sample, other DNA sequences code for this CDR3. The V and J genes are TRBV2 and TRBJ1-1; 11 bases fit TRBD1. Trimming took 4 bases from V and 5 from J; bases not matched to a gene: 0. The germline gives CDR1 SNHLY, CDR2 FYNNEI. The CDR3 contains 13 residues. The CDR3 DNA sequence: TGTGCCAGCAGTGGGGACAGGGGGACTGAAGCTTTCTTT. Encoded protein: CASSGDRGTEAFF.